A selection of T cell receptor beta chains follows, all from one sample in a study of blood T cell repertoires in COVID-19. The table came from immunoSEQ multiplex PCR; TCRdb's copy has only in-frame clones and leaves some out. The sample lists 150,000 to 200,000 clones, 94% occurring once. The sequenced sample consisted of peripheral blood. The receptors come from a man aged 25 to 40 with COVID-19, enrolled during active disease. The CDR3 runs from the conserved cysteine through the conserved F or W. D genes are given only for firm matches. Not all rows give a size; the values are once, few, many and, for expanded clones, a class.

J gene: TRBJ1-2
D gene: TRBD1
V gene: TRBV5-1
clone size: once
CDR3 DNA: TGCGCCAGCAGCTTGGGGACGACAGGGGATGGCTACACCTTC
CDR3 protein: CASSLGTTGDGYTF

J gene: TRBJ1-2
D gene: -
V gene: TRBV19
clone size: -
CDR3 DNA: TGTGCCAGTAGTTCCTTATCAGGGGCCGGAACCTATGGCTACACCTTC
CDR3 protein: CASSSLSGAGTYGYTF

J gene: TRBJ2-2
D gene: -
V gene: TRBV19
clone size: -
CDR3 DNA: TGTGCCAGTAGTATAGCTCTGAACACCGGGGAGCTGTTTTTT
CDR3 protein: CASSIALNTGELFF

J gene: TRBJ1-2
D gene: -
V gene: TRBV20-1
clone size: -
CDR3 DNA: TGCAGTTTAGAGAGGGTGGATGGCTACACCTTC
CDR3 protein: CSLERVDGYTF

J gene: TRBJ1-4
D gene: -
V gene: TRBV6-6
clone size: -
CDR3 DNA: TGTGCCAGCAGTGCGCCCCCCCATTTCCTACTGTTTTTT
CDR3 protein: CASSAPPHFLLFF

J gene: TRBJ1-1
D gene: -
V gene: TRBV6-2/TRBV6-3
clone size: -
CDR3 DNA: TGTGCCAGCAGTTACGGCAGAACGAACACTGAAGCTTTCTTT
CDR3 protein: CASSYGRTNTEAFF

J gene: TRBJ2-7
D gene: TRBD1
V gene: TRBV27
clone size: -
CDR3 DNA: TGTGCCAGCAGTTTACGGACAGGGAATTTTTACGAGCAGTACTTC
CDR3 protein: CASSLRTGNFYEQYF

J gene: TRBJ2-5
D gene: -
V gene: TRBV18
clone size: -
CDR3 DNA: TGTGCCAGCTCCCCGGACTATAAAGAGACCCAGTACTTC
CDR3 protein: CASSPDYKETQYF

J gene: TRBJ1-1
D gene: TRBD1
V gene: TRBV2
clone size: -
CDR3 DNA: TGTGCCAGCAGCGCGGGACAGCTAGTGGATGCTTTCTTT
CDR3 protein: CASSAGQLVDAFF

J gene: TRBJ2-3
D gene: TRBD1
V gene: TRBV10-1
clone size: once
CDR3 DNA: TGCGCCAGCAGTGAAAGACAGGGGGCTGAAGATACGCAGTATTTT
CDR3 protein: CASSERQGAEDTQYF

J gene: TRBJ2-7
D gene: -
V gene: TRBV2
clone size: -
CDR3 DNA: TGTGCCAGCCGAAAGGAGGCAGAAGTCCTCTACGAGCAGTACTTC
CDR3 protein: CASRKEAEVLYEQYF

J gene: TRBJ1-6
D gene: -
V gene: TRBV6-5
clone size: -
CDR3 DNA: TGTGCCAGCAGTTACTCTACAGTTTCTCCACCCCTCCACTTT
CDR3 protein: CASSYSTVSPPLHF

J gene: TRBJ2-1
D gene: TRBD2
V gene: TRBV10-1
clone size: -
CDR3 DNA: TGCGCCAGCAGTGGGATGAGCGGGGTTTCCTCCTACAATGAGCAGTTCTTC
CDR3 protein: CASSGMSGVSSYNEQFF

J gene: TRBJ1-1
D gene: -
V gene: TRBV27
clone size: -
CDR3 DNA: TGTGCCAGCAGTTTATACAGGGCGGAGACTGAAGCTTTCTTT
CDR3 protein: CASSLYRAETEAFF

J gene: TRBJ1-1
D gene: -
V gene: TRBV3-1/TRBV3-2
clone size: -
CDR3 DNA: TGTGCCAGCAGCCAACGGGGGGGGCGAGGGAACACTGAAGCTTTCTTT
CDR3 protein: CASSQRGGRGNTEAFF

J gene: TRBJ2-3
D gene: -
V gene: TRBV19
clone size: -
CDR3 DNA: TGTGCCAGTATGCCCGCGGGATACACAGATACGCAGTATTTT
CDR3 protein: CASMPAGYTDTQYF

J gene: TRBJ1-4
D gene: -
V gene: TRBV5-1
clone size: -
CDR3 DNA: TGCGCCAGCAGCTTGGATAGTTTTGAAAAACTGTTTTTT
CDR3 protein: CASSLDSFEKLFF

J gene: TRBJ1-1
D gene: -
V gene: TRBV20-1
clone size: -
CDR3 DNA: TGCAGTGCGCAAGGGGACACTGAAGCTTTCTTT
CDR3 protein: CSAQGDTEAFF

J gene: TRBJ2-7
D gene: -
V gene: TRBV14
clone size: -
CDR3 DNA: TGTGCCAGCAGCCAAGATTCGGGGTTCCACGAGCAGTACTTC
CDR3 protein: CASSQDSGFHEQYF

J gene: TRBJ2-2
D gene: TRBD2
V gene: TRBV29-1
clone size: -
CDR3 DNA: TGCAGCGTGGAGGCCAACGCGGGGGGCCGCGGGGAGCTGTTTTTT
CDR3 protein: CSVEANAGGRGELFF

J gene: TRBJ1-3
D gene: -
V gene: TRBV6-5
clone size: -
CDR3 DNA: TGTGCCAGCAGTTATGAGATACCGAGAGGAAACACCATATATTTT
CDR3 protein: CASSYEIPRGNTIYF

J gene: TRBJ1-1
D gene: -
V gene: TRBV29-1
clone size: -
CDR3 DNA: TGCAGCGTTTCCGGCCACAGTCACACTGAAGCTTTCTTT
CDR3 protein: CSVSGHSHTEAFF

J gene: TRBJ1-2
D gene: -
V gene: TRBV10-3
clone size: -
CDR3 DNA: TGTGCCATCAGTGACTTGAGGGTTATAGGTTCTGACTATGGCTACACCTTC
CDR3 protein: CAISDLRVIGSDYGYTF

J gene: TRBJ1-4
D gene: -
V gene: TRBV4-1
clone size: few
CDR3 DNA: TGCGCCAGCACTACCCTGGGGGGGGCGGGCGAAAAACTGTTTTTT
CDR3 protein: CASTTLGGAGEKLFF

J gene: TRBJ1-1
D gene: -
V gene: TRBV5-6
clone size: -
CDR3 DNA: TGTGCCAGCAGCCATGACAGACTTCTAATGAACACTGAAGCTTTCTTT
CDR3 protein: CASSHDRLLMNTEAFF

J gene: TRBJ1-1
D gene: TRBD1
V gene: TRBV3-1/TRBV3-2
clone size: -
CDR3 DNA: TGTGCCAGCAGCCGACCTCGACAGGGGGCTTCGTACACTGAAGCTTTCTTT
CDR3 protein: CASSRPRQGASYTEAFF

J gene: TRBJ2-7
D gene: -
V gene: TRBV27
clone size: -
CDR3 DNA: TGTGCCAGCAGTTTAGGGGCAGCCAGTTGGTCCTACGAGCAGTACTTC
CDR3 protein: CASSLGAASWSYEQYF

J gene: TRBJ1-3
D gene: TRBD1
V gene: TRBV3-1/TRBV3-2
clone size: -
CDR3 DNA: TGTGCCAGCAGCCAGACCGGGACAGCTAGTGGAAACACCATATATTTT
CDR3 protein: CASSQTGTASGNTIYF

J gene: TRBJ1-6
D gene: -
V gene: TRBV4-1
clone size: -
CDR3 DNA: TGCGCCAGCAGCCAACAAACAGGGAAATCACCCCTCCACTTT
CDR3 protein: CASSQQTGKSPLHF

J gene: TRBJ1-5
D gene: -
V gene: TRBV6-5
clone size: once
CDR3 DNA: TGTGCCAGCACAGGGGTAGGGGTTCAGCCCCAGCATTTT
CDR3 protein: CASTGVGVQPQHF

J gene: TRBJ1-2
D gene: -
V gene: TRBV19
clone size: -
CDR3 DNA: TGTGCCAGTAGTATAAAACGGGACAAATTCTATGGCTACACCTTC
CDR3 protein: CASSIKRDKFYGYTF

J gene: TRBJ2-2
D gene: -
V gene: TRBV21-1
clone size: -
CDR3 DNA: TGTGCCAGCAGCAAAAGGGGGACAGCGAACACCGGGGAGCTGTTTTTT
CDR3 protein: CASSKRGTANTGELFF

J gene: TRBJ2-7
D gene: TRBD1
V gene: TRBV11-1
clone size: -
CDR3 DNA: TGTGCCAGCAGCTTAGCGGGACAGGGATCCTACGAGCAGTACTTC
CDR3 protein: CASSLAGQGSYEQYF

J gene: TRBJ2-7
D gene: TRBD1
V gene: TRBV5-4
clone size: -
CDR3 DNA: TGTGCCAGCAGCTTCGGACAGGGTCCTAACGAGCAGTACTTC
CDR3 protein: CASSFGQGPNEQYF

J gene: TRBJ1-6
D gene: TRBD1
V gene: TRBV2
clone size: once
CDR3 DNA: TGTGCCAGCAGTGAAGCGTTGCAGGGGGCCGTTTCACCCCTCCACTTT
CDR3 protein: CASSEALQGAVSPLHF

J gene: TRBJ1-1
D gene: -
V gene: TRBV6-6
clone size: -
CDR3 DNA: TGTGCCAGCAGTCAACAGGGATTCAACACTGAAGCTTTCTTT
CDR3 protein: CASSQQGFNTEAFF

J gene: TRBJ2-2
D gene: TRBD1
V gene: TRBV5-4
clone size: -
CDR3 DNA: TGTGCCAGCAGCCCAAGACAGGGGGACACCGGGGAGCTGTTTTTT
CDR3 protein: CASSPRQGDTGELFF

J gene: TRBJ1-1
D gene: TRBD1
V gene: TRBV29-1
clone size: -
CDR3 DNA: TGCAGCGTGGCCCCCCCTGGGACAGGGGGAATTGAAGCTTTCTTT
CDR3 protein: CSVAPPGTGGIEAFF

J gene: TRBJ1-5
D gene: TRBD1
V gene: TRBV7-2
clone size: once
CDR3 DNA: TGTGCCAGCAGCCCAGACAGGGCTAATCAGCCCCAGCATTTT
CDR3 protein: CASSPDRANQPQHF

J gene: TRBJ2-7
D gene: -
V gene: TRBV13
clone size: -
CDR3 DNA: TGTGCCAGCAGCCCCCCGAACAGGGTCTTCAACGAGCAGTACTTC
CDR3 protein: CASSPPNRVFNEQYF

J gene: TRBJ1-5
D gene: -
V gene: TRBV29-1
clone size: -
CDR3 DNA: TGCAGCGTTACTACAGGGAGAAGCAATCAGCCCCAGCATTTT
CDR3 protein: CSVTTGRSNQPQHF

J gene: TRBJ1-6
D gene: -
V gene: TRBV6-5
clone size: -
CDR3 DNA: TGTGCCAGCAGTTATTCGGGTTTGACACCCCTCCACTTT
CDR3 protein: CASSYSGLTPLHF

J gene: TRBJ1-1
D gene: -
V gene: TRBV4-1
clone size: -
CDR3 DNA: TGCGCCAGCAGCCATCGGACAGAGAACACTGAAGCTTTCTTT
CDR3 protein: CASSHRTENTEAFF

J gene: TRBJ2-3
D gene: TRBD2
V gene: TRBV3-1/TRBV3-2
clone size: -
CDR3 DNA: TGTGCCAGCAGCCAAGTCCTAGCGGGGATCACAGATACGCAGTATTTT
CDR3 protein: CASSQVLAGITDTQYF

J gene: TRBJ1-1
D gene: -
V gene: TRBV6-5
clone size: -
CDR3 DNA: TGTGCCAGCAGCAAGGGGGTCGCTGAAGCTTTCTTT
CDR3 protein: CASSKGVAEAFF

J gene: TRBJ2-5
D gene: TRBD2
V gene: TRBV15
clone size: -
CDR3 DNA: TGTGCCACCAGCAGAGATCCGGCGGGGGGAGAGACCCAGTACTTC
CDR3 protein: CATSRDPAGGETQYF

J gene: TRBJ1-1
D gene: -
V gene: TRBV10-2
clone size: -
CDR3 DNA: TGCGCCAGCAGGCACCAGATGAACACTGAAGCTTTCTTT
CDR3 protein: CASRHQMNTEAFF

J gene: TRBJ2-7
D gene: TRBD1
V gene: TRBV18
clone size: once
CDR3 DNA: TGTGCCAGCTCACCAATCCCCGGGACAGGGTCCTACGAGCAGTACTTC
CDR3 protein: CASSPIPGTGSYEQYF